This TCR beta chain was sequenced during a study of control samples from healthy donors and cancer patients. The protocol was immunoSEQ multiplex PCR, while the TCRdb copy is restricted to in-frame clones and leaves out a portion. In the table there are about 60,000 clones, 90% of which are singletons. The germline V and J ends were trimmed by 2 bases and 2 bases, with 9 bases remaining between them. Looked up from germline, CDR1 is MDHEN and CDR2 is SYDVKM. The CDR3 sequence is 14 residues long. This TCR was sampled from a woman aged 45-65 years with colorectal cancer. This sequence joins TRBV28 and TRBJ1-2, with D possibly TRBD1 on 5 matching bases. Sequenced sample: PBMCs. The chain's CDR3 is CASSLMTANYGYTF. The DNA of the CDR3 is TGTGCCAGCAGTTTAATGACAGCGAACTATGGCTACACCTTC.